The 20 T cell receptor beta chains reported below all come from one sample, sequenced in a study of blood T cell repertoires in COVID-19. The method was immunoSEQ multiplex PCR; TCRdb's version includes in-frame clones alone and lacks a portion of them. The repertoire has roughly 240,000 clones, less than 90% of them found once; the top ten carry about 4.6%. The sample comprised peripheral blood. These receptors originate from a man in his sixties who had recovered from COVID-19.

The gene calls are TRBV3-1 (or the pseudogene TRBV3-2) and TRBJ2-7, with 13 bases that match TRBD2. The CDR3 covers 17 residues. Germline trimming cut 0 bases from V and 2 bases from J; bases unmatched to any gene: 4. CDR1 LGHDT and CDR2 YNNKEL come from the germline V gene (reference sequence). The CDR3 DNA reads TGTGCCAGCAGCCAAGAACTAGCGGGAGGGCCACCCTACGAGCAGTACTTC. This encodes CASSQELAGGPPYEQYF.

This clone was counted a few times. The rearrangement joins TRBV10-3 to TRBJ2-2; unclear D gene. Germline values: CDR1 ENHRY, CDR2 SYGVKD. This CDR3 is 11 amino acids long. V lost 6 bases and J 4 bases, leaving 3 bases between the germline ends. CDR3: CAIRLTGELFF. Here the CDR3 DNA reads TGTGCCATCAGACTCACCGGGGAGCTGTTTTTT.

The chain has TRBV2 and TRBJ1-6; D unclear. V was trimmed by 4 bases and J by 4 bases, leaving 11 bases between them. Germline V CDR1 and CDR2: SNHLY, FYNNEI. The CDR3 is 15 residues long. In DNA, the CDR3 is TGTGCCAGCAGTGCGACGGGTCTTTATAATTCACCCCTCCACTTT. Protein product: CASSATGLYNSPLHF.

A few counts support this clone. V gene TRBV6-4 combines with J gene TRBJ1-2, with 7 bases that match TRBD1. This CDR3 is 12 amino acids long. Germline CDR1 reads MRHNA; CDR2 reads SNTAGT. V lost 3 bases and J lost 6; bases outside the gene matches: 1. CDR3 bases: TGTGCCAGCAGTGAGACAGGGCATGGCTACACCTTC. Translating gives CASSETGHGYTF.

This CDR3 reads CASSLGTSGNEQFF. The CDR3 coding sequence is TGCGCCAGCAGCTTAGGGACTAGCGGCAATGAGCAGTTCTTC. The chain joins TRBV5-1 to TRBJ2-1, with 11 bases identical to TRBD2. This CDR3 has 14 amino acids. Germline V gene data show CDR1 as SGHRS and CDR2 as YFSETQ. V lost 2 bases, J lost 6 bases, and 1 base stayed unmatched. Complete variable domain (other parts from reference TRBV5-1 and TRBJ2-1): KAGVTQTPRYLIKTRGQQVTLSCSPISGHRSVSWYQQTPGQGLQFLFEYFSETQRNKGNFPGRFSGRQFSNSRSEMNVSTLELGDSALYLCASSLGTSGNEQFFGPGTRLTVL.

This chain joins TRBV6-5 and TRBJ2-7, with 8 bases fitting TRBD2. The germline V gene has CDR1 MNHEY and CDR2 SVGAGI. The CDR3 runs 15 residues. Trimming removed 6 bases from V and 1 base from J; junction bases left unmatched: 8. CDR3 coding DNA: TGTGCCAGCAGATACACCGGACTAGCTTCCTACGAGCAGTACTTC. Protein sequence: CASRYTGLASYEQYF.

The chain has TRBV15 and TRBJ2-1, with D perhaps matching TRBD2 (6 bases). With 3 bases removed from V and 5 bases from J, the gap between germline ends came to 14 bases. The CDR3 covers 15 residues. Germline assignment: CDR1 LNHNV and CDR2 YYDKDF (reference sequence). CDR3 region: CATSSRTMRHNEQFF. The DNA of the CDR3 is TGTGCCACCAGCAGCAGGACTATGCGGCACAATGAGCAGTTCTTC.

The gene calls are TRBV18 and TRBJ1-1, with TRBD1 identical over 10 bases. There are 14 residues in the CDR3. The V and J ends lost 4 bases and 4 bases, in that order; junction bases with no gene match: 3. Germline values: CDR1 KGHSH, CDR2 LQKENI. The CDR3 DNA follows: TGTGCCAGCTCACGACAGGGGGCAGGCACTGAAGCTTTCTTT. It translates to CASSRQGAGTEAFF.

The rearrangement joins TRBV5-1 to TRBJ2-6; 9 bases line up with TRBD1. Germline V CDR1 and CDR2: SGHRS, YFSETQ. The V segment lost 2 bases and the J segment 0 bases; nucleotides outside the gene matches: 6. This CDR3 has 18 residues. CDR3 amino acids: CASSLRQGGLSGANVLTF. The CDR3 DNA is TGCGCCAGCAGCTTACGACAGGGGGGCCTCTCTGGGGCCAACGTCCTGACTTTC.

This chain uses TRBV28 with TRBJ2-7; 9 bases map to TRBD2. V dropped 2 bases and J dropped 6; count of bases not matched to a gene: 5. The germline CDR1 and CDR2 sequences are MDHEN and SYDVKM. This CDR3 spans 14 amino acids. CDR3 nucleotide sequence: TGTGCCAGCAGTTTACGAGCGGGAGGAGGCGAGCAGTACTTC. Translating gives CASSLRAGGGEQYF.

The chain employs TRBV10-3 and TRBJ2-3; 8 bases are a match to TRBD1. V lost 4 bases, J lost 6 bases, and 15 bases stayed unmatched. CDR1 is ENHRY and CDR2 is SYGVKD in the germline V gene. The CDR3 contains 17 residues. DNA for the CDR3: TGTGCCATCAGTGCTTACACCCGGACAGGGAATGTGGATACGCAGTATTTT. Its translation: CAISAYTRTGNVDTQYF.

The chain recombines TRBV3-1 (or the pseudogene TRBV3-2) with TRBJ1-3; D is undetermined. This CDR3 region has 17 residues. Between the trimmed V and J ends, which lost 2 bases and 0 bases, there was a span of 14 bases. Looked up from germline, CDR1 is LGHDT and CDR2 is YNNKEL (reference sequence). Written as DNA, the CDR3 is TGTGCCAGCAGCCAAAAGGCCGGACTTAGCTCTGGAAACACCATATATTTT. It is translated as CASSQKAGLSSGNTIYF.

The J gene is TRBJ2-1, the V gene TRBV4-1, with 7 bases matching TRBD2. Trimming cost V 2 bases and J 5 bases; bases outside gene matches: 3. CDR1 is MGHRA, CDR2 YSYEKL, per germline. CDR3 size: 14 residues. The CDR3 DNA is TGCGCCAGCAGCCAACTAGCGGTTAACAATGAGCAGTTCTTC. This sequence encodes CASSQLAVNNEQFF.

This clone was detected ten times or more. The gene calls are TRBV7-2 and TRBJ1-2; the match to TRBD1 covers 9 bases. V lost 0 bases, J lost 8 bases, and 7 bases stayed unmatched. Per germline, CDR1 SGHTA and CDR2 FQGNSA. CDR3 length: 15 amino acids. The CDR3 DNA follows: TGTGCCAGCAGCTTAGCACAGGGGGCTTGGTGGGGCTACACCTTC. The encoded protein is CASSLAQGAWWGYTF.

The chain combines TRBV28 with TRBJ1-4; possible D gene TRBD1, 6 bases. Germline CDR1 is MDHEN and CDR2 is SYDVKM. V was cut by 2 bases and J by 7 bases, with 14 bases left in between. The CDR3 totals 15 residues. CDR3 in DNA: TGTGCCAGCAGTTTAGCGGGGGCTGGGGGTGAAAAACTGTTTTTT. Protein: CASSLAGAGGEKLFF.

The gene calls are TRBV3-1 (or the pseudogene TRBV3-2) and TRBJ1-2; D ambiguous. CDR3 length equals 15 residues. The V end was cut by 2 bases, the J end by 5 bases, with 15 bases between. From germline, CDR1 is LGHDT and CDR2 YNNKEL (reference sequence). For the CDR3, the DNA is TGTGCCAGCAGCCAATCACGAGGGTTGAAGTATGGCTACACCTTC. Its translation is CASSQSRGLKYGYTF.

The chain links TRBV12-3 or TRBV12-4 to TRBJ2-7; 8 bases fit TRBD1. V shed 8 bases and J 5 bases; nucleotides not matched to a gene: 5. The CDR3 covers 12 residues. CDR3 protein: CASGRGQDEQYF. Written as DNA, the CDR3 is TGTGCCAGCGGCCGGGGACAGGACGAGCAGTACTTC.

The V call is TRBV18, the J call TRBJ1-1; 8 nucleotides match TRBD1. V was clipped by 5 bases and J by 11 bases; unmatched bases: 10. The CDR3 has 13 residues. Per the germline V gene, CDR1 is KGHSH and CDR2 is LQKENI. This chain's CDR3 is CASSADRVGMAFF. For the CDR3, the DNA is TGTGCCAGCTCAGCGGACAGGGTTGGTATGGCTTTCTTT. The full variable domain, completed using reference TRBV18 and TRBJ1-1, is NAGVMQNPRHLVRRRGQEARLRCSPMKGHSHVYWYRQLPEEGLKFMVYLQKENIIDESGMPKERFSAEFPKEGPSILRIQQVVRGDSAAYFCASSADRVGMAFFGQGTRLTVV.

This chain uses TRBV10-3 with TRBJ1-5, with 9 nucleotides matching TRBD1. The J segment lost 0 bases and the V segment lost 10 bases, leaving 19 bases of the junction unmatched. CDR1 is ENHRY and CDR2 is SYGVKD in the germline V gene. The CDR3 spans 19 residues. This CDR3 reads CATSIGTGNTGYSNQPQHF. The CDR3 DNA is TGTGCCACCTCTATTGGGACAGGGAATACGGGTTATAGCAATCAGCCCCAGCATTTT.

This clone was detected a few times. The CDR3, as DNA: TGTGCCAGCACACTTAGCGGGGGCTCCAGCACAGATACGCAGTATTTT. Protein product: CASTLSGGSSTDTQYF. V and J are TRBV5-6 and TRBJ2-3; TRBD2 matches at 9 bases. With V trimmed by 6 bases and J by 0 bases, 8 bases remained unmatched. Per germline, CDR1 SGHDT and CDR2 YYEEEE. The CDR3 spans 16 residues.